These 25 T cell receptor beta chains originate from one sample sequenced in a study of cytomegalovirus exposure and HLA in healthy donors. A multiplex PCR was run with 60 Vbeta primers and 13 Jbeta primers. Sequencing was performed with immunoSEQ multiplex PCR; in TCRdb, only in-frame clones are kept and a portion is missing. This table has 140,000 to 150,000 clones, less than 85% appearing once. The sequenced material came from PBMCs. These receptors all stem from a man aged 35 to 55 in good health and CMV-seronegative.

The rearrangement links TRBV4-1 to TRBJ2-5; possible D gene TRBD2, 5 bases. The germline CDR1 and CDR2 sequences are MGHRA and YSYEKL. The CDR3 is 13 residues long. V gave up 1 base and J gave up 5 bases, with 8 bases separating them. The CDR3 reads CASSQVERETQYF. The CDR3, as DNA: TGCGCCAGCAGCCAAGTTGAGCGGGAGACCCAGTACTTC.

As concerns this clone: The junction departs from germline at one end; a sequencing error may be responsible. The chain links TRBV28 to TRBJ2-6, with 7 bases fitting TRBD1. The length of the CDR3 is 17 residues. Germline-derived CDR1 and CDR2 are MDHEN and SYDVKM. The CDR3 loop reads CASNLSRQGTGANVLTF. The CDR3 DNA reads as TGTGCCAGCAATTTATCCCGACAGGGTACGGGGGCCAACGTCCTGACTTTC.

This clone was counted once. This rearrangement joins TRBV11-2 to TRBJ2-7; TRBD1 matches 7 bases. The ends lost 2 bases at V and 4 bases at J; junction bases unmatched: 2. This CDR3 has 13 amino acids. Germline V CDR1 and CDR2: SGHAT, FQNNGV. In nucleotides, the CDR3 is TGTGCCAGCAGCTTAACAGGGGCTTACGAGCAGTACTTC. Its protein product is CASSLTGAYEQYF.

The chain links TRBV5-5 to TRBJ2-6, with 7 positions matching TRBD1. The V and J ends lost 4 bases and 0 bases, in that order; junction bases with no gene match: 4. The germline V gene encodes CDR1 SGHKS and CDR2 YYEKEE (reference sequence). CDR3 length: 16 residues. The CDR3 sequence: CASSDRVSSGANVLTF. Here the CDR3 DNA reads TGTGCCAGCAGCGACAGGGTGAGCTCTGGGGCCAACGTCCTGACTTTC.

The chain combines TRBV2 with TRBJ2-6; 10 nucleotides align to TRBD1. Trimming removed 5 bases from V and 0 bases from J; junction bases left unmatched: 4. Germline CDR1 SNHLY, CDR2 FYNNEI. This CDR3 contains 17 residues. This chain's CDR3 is CASSRDRGNSGANVLTF. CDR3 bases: TGTGCCAGCAGTCGGGACAGGGGAAACTCTGGGGCCAACGTCCTGACTTTC.

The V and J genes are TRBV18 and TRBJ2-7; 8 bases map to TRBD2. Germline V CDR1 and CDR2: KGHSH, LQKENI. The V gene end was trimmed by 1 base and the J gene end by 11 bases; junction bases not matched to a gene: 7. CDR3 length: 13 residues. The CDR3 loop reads CASSPLKTSVKYF. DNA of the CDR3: TGTGCCAGCTCACCACTGAAGACTAGCGTTAAGTACTTC.

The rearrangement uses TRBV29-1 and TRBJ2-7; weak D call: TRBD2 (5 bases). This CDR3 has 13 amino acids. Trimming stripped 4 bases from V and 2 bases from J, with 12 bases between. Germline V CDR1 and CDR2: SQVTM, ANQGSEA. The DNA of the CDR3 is TGCAGCGTTGTTTTGCGGGTAACCTACGAGCAGTACTTC. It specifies CSVVLRVTYEQYF.

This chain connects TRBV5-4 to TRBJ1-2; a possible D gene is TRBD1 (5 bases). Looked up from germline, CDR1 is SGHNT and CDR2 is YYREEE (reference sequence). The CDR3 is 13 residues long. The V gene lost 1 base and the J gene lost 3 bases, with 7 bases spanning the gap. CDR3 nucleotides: TGTGCCAGCAGCTTGCCGGGGGACTATGGCTACACCTTC. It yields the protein CASSLPGDYGYTF.

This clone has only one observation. Written as DNA, the CDR3 is TGTGCCAGTAGTAATTGGGTAGCGGGAGCTTCGGGCGAGCAGTACTTC. This encodes CASSNWVAGASGEQYF. The rearrangement uses TRBV19 and TRBJ2-7; 9 bases line up with TRBD2. V lost 4 bases and J lost 6; bases outside the gene matches: 13. The germline V gene has CDR1 LNHDA and CDR2 SQIVND (reference sequence). The CDR3 extends over 16 amino acids.

The CDR3 nucleotides are TGCGCCAGCAGCCGAAGGTGGGGGACTCCTGGCACAGATACGCAGTATTTT. Protein sequence: CASSRRWGTPGTDTQYF. V and J are TRBV4-3 and TRBJ2-3; D may be TRBD2 (6 bases). Germline lookup yields CDR1 LGHNA and CDR2 YSLEER. The CDR3 has 17 residues. V was trimmed by 4 bases and J by 1 base, leaving 18 bases between them.

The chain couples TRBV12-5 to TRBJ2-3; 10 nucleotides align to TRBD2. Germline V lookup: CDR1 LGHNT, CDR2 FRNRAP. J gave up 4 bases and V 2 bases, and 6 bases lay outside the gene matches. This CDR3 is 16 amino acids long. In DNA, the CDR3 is TGTGCTAGTGGTTTGCTAGCGGGAGATGGAGCAGATACGCAGTATTTT. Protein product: CASGLLAGDGADTQYF.

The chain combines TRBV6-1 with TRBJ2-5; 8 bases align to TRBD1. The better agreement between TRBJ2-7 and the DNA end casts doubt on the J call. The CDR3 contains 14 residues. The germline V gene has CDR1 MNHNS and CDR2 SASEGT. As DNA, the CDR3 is TGTGCCAGCAAGCAGCGGACAGGGAACTACGAGCAGTACTTC. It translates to CASKQRTGNYEQYF.

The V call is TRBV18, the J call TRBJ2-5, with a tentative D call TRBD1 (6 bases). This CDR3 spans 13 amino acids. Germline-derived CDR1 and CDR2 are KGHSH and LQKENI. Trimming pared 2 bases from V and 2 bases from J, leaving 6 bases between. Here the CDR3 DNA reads TGTGCCAGCTCACCAGGACAGCAAGAGACCCAGTACTTC. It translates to CASSPGQQETQYF.

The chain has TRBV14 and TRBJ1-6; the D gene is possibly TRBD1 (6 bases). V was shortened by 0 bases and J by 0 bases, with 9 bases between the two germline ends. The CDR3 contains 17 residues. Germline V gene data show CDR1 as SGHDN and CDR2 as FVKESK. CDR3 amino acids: CASSQDRTVSYNSPLHF. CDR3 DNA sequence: TGTGCCAGCAGCCAAGATAGGACAGTCTCCTATAATTCACCCCTCCACTTT.

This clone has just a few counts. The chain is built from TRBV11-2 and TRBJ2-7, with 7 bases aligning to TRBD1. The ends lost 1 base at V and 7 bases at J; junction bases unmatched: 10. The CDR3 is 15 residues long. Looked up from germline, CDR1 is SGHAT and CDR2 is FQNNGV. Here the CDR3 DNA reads TGTGCCAGCAGCTTAGTAGGGGACAGCCCCCATGAGCAGTACTTC. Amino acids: CASSLVGDSPHEQYF.

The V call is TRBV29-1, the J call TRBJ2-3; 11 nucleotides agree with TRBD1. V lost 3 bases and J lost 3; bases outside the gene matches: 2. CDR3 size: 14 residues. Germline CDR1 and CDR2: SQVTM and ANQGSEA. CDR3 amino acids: CSVDGQGATDTQYF. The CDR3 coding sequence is TGCAGCGTTGACGGACAGGGGGCGACAGATACGCAGTATTTT.

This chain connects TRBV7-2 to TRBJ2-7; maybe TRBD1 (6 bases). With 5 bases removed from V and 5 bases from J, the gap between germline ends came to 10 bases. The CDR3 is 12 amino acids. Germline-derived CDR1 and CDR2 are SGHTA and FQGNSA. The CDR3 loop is CASSADSDEQYF. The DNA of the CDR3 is TGTGCCAGCAGCGCGGACAGCGACGAGCAGTACTTC.

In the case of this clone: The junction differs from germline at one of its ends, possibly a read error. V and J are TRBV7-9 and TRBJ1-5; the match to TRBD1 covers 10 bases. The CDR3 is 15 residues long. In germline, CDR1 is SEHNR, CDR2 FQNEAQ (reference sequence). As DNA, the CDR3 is TGTTCCAGCAGCTTGGACAGGGGGGTTGGCCAGCCCCAGCATTTT. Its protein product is CSSSLDRGVGQPQHF.

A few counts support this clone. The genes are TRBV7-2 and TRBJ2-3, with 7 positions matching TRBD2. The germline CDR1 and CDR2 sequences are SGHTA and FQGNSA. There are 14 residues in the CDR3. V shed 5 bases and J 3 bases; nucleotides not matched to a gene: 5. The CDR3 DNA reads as TGTGCCAGCAGCCGGACTAGTGGAACAGATACGCAGTATTTT. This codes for CASSRTSGTDTQYF.

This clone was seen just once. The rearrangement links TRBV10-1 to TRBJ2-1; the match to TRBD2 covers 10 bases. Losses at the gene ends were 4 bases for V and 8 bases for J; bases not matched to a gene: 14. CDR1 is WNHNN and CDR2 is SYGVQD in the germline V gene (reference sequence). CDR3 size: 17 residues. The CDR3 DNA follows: TGCGCCAGCAGTGGTAAAAATCGGCTAGCGGGAGCTGATGAGCAGTTCTTC. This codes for CASSGKNRLAGADEQFF.

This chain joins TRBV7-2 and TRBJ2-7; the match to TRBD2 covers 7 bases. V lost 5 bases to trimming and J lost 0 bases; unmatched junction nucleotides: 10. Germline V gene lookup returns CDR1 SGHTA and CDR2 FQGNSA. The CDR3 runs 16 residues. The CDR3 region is CASSPPGGAISYEQYF. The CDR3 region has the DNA TGTGCCAGCAGCCCGCCGGGGGGTGCGATCTCCTACGAGCAGTACTTC.

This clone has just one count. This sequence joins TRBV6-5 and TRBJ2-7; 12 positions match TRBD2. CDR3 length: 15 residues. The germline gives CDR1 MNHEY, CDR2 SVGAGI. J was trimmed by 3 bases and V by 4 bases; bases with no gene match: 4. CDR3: CASSSSGGALYEQYF. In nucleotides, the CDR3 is TGTGCCAGCAGTTCTAGCGGGGGGGCACTCTACGAGCAGTACTTC.

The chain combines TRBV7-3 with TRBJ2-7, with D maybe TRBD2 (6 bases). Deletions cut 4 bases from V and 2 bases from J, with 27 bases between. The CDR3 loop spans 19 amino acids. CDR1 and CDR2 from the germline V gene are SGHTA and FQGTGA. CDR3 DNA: TGTGCCAGCAGCTCCCCGACTAGGGCAGGGCCTCCGGCGGCCTACGAGCAGTACTTC. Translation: CASSSPTRAGPPAAYEQYF. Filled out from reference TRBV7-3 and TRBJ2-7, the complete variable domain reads GAGVSQTPSNKVTEKGKYVELRCDPISGHTALYWYRQSLGQGPEFLIYFQGTGAADDSGLPNDRFFAVRPEGSVSTLKIQRTERGDSAVYLCASSSPTRAGPPAAYEQYFGPGTRLTVT.

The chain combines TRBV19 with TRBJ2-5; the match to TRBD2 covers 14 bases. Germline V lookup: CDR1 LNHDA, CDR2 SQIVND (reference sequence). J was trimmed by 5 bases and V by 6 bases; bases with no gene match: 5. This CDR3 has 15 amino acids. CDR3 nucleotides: TGTGCCAGTAGCCCCGGGACTAGCGGGGGTGAGACCCAGTACTTC. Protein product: CASSPGTSGGETQYF.

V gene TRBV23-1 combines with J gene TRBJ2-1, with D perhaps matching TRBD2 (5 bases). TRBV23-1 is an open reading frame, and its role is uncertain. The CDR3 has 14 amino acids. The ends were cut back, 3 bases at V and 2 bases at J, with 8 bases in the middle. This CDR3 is CASSHLAAYNEQFF. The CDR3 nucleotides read TGCGCCAGCAGTCATCTAGCAGCCTACAATGAGCAGTTCTTC.